This TCR beta chain is from a study of OX40 agonist ivuxolimab in advanced cancers. Trimming removed 3 bases from V and 6 bases from J, with 11 bases in between. Germline assignment: CDR1 LNHDA and CDR2 SQIVND (reference sequence). The CDR3 is 14 residues long. Sequenced by immunoSEQ multiplex PCR; TCRdb stores in-frame clones only, minus some. The table has some 71,000 clones, approximately 90% seen once; the top ten hold more than 14%. The receptor was isolated from an adult with an advanced solid tumor such as melanoma, head and neck, liver or kidney cancer. J is TRBJ2-2 and V is TRBV19; D unresolved. The input for sequencing was CD4+ or CD8+ T cells sorted from blood, taken in a trial of the OX40 agonist ivuxolimab. CDR3 region: CASSILGFPGELFF. CDR3 nucleotide sequence: TGTGCCAGTAGTATCCTTGGGTTTCCCGGGGAGCTGTTTTTT.